Listed below are T cell receptor beta chains from one sample, sequenced in a study of T-cell reconstitution after alpha-beta-depleted transplantation in children. TCRdb reprocessed the PCR reads with MiXCR, giving one entry per CDR3 protein. The data hold hundreds of thousands of distinct CDR3 sequences, with around 12% observed a single time. The sequencing used PBMCs from the stem cell graft donor, collected from the stem cell graft. The receptors were sampled from a human donor who donated a stem cell graft to a child with combined immunodeficiency. CDR3s include the opening cysteine and the closing phenylalanine or tryptophan.

v_call	j_call	cdr3_aa
TRBV19	TRBJ2-7	CASSPEGSSYEQYF
TRBV10-3	TRBJ2-1	CAISVGTKYNEQFF
TRBV6-2/TRBV6-3	TRBJ2-2	CASSYSGPISTGELFF
TRBV20-1	TRBJ2-1	CSARGGYTGLNYNEQFF
TRBV30	TRBJ1-2	CAWSPNTYGYTF
TRBV9	TRBJ1-1	CASTSRLGEAFF
TRBV29-1	TRBJ2-3	CSVVLRDTQYF
TRBV7-2	TRBJ2-7	CASSSTWTSGDEQYF
TRBV12-3/TRBV12-4	TRBJ2-1	CASSVRDPDHEQFF
TRBV18	TRBJ2-1	CASSQGLAGAYSYNEQFF
TRBV29-1	TRBJ1-1	CSARQAANTEAFF
TRBV15	TRBJ2-3	CATSRGVGLANTDTQYF
TRBV9	TRBJ2-7	CASSAQGGHGEQYF
TRBV11-1	TRBJ2-1	CASSSGLEQFF
TRBV20-1	TRBJ1-2	CSAREGDYGYTF
TRBV7-9	TRBJ2-7	CASSLVGPSYEQYF
TRBV12-3/TRBV12-4	TRBJ1-4	CGSSLALDRKLEKLFF
TRBV29-1	TRBJ2-7	CSASGQGPSYEQYF
TRBV11-2	TRBJ2-3	CASSLVTGGEADTQYF
TRBV7-2	TRBJ2-7	CASSSLLAGGEQYF